These 18 T cell receptor beta chains share one sample of origin, sequenced in a study of T cells in Graves' hyperthyroidism and ophthalmopathy. It was RNA transcripts that yielded the amplified TCR beta CDR3 regions. HTBI primers were the set used in a first-round RT-PCR of the TCR CDR3. One entry per CDR3 protein results from TCRdb running MiXCR on the multiplex PCR reads. The repertoire consists of around 600,000 distinct CDR3 sequences, with roughly 15% occurring once and the leading ten covering around 3.5%. Sequencing was performed on blood. Receptors were obtained from a woman in her 40s with Graves' ophthalmopathy.

Many counts were recorded for this clonotype. V is TRBV6-1 and J is TRBJ1-2; D unresolved. The V gene lost 3 bases and the J gene lost 2 bases, with 13 bases spanning the gap. Germline V CDR1 and CDR2: MNHNS, SASEGT. The CDR3 has 15 amino acids. The DNA for the CDR3 is TGTGCCAGCAGTGAGGTCGGGGATCCGAACTATGGCTACACCTTC. Its protein product is CASSEVGDPNYGYTF.

The genes are TRBV4-1 and TRBJ2-2; 9 positions agree with TRBD2. In germline, CDR1 is MGHRA, CDR2 YSYEKL. The CDR3 runs 18 residues. Trimming took 1 base from V and 2 from J; bases not matched to a gene: 8. CDR3 nucleotides: TGCGCCAGCAGCCAAGGCGCGGGAGGGCCGGTTAACACCGGGGAGCTGTTTTTT. It translates to CASSQGAGGPVNTGELFF.

V gene TRBV12-3 or TRBV12-4 combines with J gene TRBJ1-3, with 7 bases identical to TRBD1. V was pared by 6 bases and J by 5 bases, with 16 bases of the junction left unmatched. This CDR3 comprises 17 residues. CDR3 protein: CASSTTMTGRTRNTIYF. The CDR3 nucleotides are TGTGCCAGCAGCACTACGATGACAGGGAGAACGAGAAACACCATATATTTT.

This clonotype was picked up a small number of times. This rearrangement joins TRBV11-2 to TRBJ2-5; the match to TRBD2 covers 8 bases. V shed 2 bases, J shed 3 bases, and the junction held 5 bases outside the gene matches. Germline values: CDR1 SGHAT, CDR2 FQNNGV. This CDR3 comprises 15 residues. CDR3 region: CASSLTQLAEETQYF. The CDR3 DNA sequence: TGTGCCAGCAGCTTAACGCAACTAGCGGAAGAGACCCAGTACTTC. Together with reference TRBV11-2 and TRBJ2-5, the CDR3 gives the full variable domain: EAGVAQSPRYKIIEKRQSVAFWCNPISGHATLYWYQQILGQGPKLLIQFQNNGVVDDSQLPKDRFSAERLKGVDSTLKIQPAKLEDSAVYLCASSLTQLAEETQYFGPGTRLLVL.

The gene calls are TRBV20-1 and TRBJ1-1; TRBD1 aligns across 7 bases. Germline V gene lookup returns CDR1 DFQATT and CDR2 SNEGSKA (reference sequence). This CDR3 spans 15 amino acids. V gave up 2 bases and J gave up 3 bases; unmatched junction bases: 9. CDR3 protein: CSARNLLRGDTEAFF. CDR3 nucleotide sequence: TGCAGTGCTAGAAATCTCCTCAGGGGGGACACTGAAGCTTTCTTT.

This clonotype has a count of ten or more. V is TRBV18 and J is TRBJ2-7; a possible D gene is TRBD1 (6 bases). CDR1 is KGHSH and CDR2 is LQKENI in the germline V gene. Trimming removed 8 bases from V and 0 bases from J, with 14 bases in between. The CDR3 is made up of 14 amino acids. The CDR3 loop is CASSPTGSSYEQYF. CDR3 bases: TGTGCCAGCAGTCCCACAGGGAGCTCCTACGAGCAGTACTTC. The variable domain in full, with the rest retrieved from reference TRBV18 and TRBJ2-7, is NAGVMQNPRHLVRRRGQEARLRCSPMKGHSHVYWYRQLPEEGLKFMVYLQKENIIDESGMPKERFSAEFPKEGPSILRIQQVVRGDSAAYFCASSPTGSSYEQYFGPGTRLTVT.

This clonotype occurred many times. The chain has TRBV5-1 and TRBJ2-3; 7 nucleotides agree with TRBD1. Looked up from germline, CDR1 is SGHRS and CDR2 is YFSETQ. Trimming took 3 bases from V and 0 from J; bases not matched to a gene: 4. The CDR3 sequence is 15 residues long. The CDR3 protein is CASSYRGPSTDTQYF. CDR3 nucleotide sequence: TGCGCCAGCAGCTACAGGGGCCCTAGCACAGATACGCAGTATTTT.

This clonotype has more than one count but fewer than ten. The chain is built from TRBV6-2 or TRBV6-3 and TRBJ2-5; 9 bases match TRBD1. V lost 4 bases, J lost 5 bases, and 8 bases stayed unmatched. Germline V lookup: CDR1 MNHEY, CDR2 SVGEGT. The CDR3 totals 15 residues. The DNA for the CDR3 is TGTGCCAGCAGTTTCGACAGGGGGAAGAAGGAGACCCAGTACTTC. It specifies CASSFDRGKKETQYF.

This clonotype was observed many times. The chain combines TRBV28 with TRBJ2-7; 10 bases are shared with TRBD2. Germline assignment: CDR1 MDHEN and CDR2 SYDVKM. This CDR3 spans 15 amino acids. Trimming cost V 2 bases and J 2 bases; bases outside gene matches: 3. The CDR3 bases are TGTGCCAGCAGTTTAAGCGGGAGGGTTACCTACGAGCAGTACTTC. Its translation: CASSLSGRVTYEQYF.

The chain links TRBV7-9 to TRBJ2-5; no clear D. The V end was cut by 0 bases, the J end by 2 bases, with 7 bases between. The germline V gene encodes CDR1 SEHNR and CDR2 FQNEAQ (reference sequence). This CDR3 is built from 14 residues. CDR3 in amino acids: CASSLANLQETQYF. In DNA form, the CDR3 reads TGTGCCAGCAGCTTAGCGAATCTACAAGAGACCCAGTACTTC.

This clonotype has only a few counts. This chain uses TRBV9 with TRBJ2-1; 10 nucleotides agree with TRBD2. V lost 0 bases to trimming and J lost 4 bases; unmatched junction nucleotides: 7. Germline-derived CDR1 and CDR2 are SGDLS and YYNGEE. The CDR3 is made up of 17 amino acids. The CDR3 loop reads CASSVAGPSGGYNEQFF. CDR3 nucleotide sequence: TGTGCCAGCAGCGTAGCTGGGCCTAGCGGGGGTTACAATGAGCAGTTCTTC.

This clonotype has more than one count but fewer than ten. The chain has TRBV20-1 and TRBJ2-4; unclear D gene. There are 14 residues in the CDR3. Per germline, CDR1 DFQATT and CDR2 SNEGSKA (reference sequence). With 6 bases removed from V and 1 base from J, the gap between germline ends came to 13 bases. The CDR3 reads CSAKATGAKNIQYF. The CDR3 bases are TGCAGTGCCAAGGCAACCGGGGCCAAAAACATTCAGTACTTC.

This clonotype was picked up many times. The genes are TRBV20-1 and TRBJ1-2; D may be TRBD1 (6 bases). The CDR3 sequence is 15 residues long. Trimming cost V 4 bases and J 0 bases, with 15 bases left between them. The germline V gene has CDR1 DFQATT and CDR2 SNEGSKA (reference sequence). In nucleotides, the CDR3 is TGCAGTGCTATCTCGGGACAAAGGGCTAACTATGGCTACACCTTC. Its protein product is CSAISGQRANYGYTF.

CDR3 coding DNA: TGTGCCAGCAGCTTGCCAGACAGGGCCGCTGAAGCTTTCTTT. This codes for CASSLPDRAAEAFF. V is TRBV5-4 and J is TRBJ1-1; 7 bases agree with TRBD1. The CDR3 consists of 14 residues. Trimming cost V 1 base and J 6 bases; bases outside gene matches: 6. Per the germline V gene, CDR1 is SGHNT and CDR2 is YYREEE (reference sequence).

The V and J genes are TRBV28 and TRBJ2-7, with 8 bases that match TRBD1. There are 14 residues in the CDR3. The trim removed 7 bases at V and 4 bases at J, leaving 9 bases unmatched. CDR1 and CDR2 (germline): MDHEN, SYDVKM. For the CDR3, the DNA is TGTGCCAGCATTGGGGGGACAGGAACATACGAGCAGTACTTC. Its protein product is CASIGGTGTYEQYF.

This clonotype was recorded at least ten times. This chain links TRBV7-9 with TRBJ1-1; D remains unclear. This CDR3 contains 16 residues. CDR1 is SEHNR, CDR2 FQNEAQ, per germline (reference sequence). Trimming took 5 bases from V and 2 from J, leaving 18 bases between them. CDR3 in amino acids: CASSPFEGGLNTEAFF. CDR3 DNA sequence: TGTGCCAGCAGCCCATTCGAGGGCGGGCTAAACACTGAAGCTTTCTTT.

This clonotype was seen only a few times. The V call is TRBV11-2, the J call TRBJ2-6, with 7 bases aligning to TRBD1. Trimming cost V 4 bases and J 3 bases; bases outside gene matches: 6. CDR3 length equals 16 residues. From germline, CDR1 is SGHAT and CDR2 FQNNGV. CDR3 coding DNA: TGTGCCAGCAGCTCCCTCAGGGGGAGTGGGGCCAACGTCCTGACTTTC. Encoded protein: CASSSLRGSGANVLTF.

This clonotype was seen repeatedly, ten times or more. The chain combines TRBV2 with TRBJ1-6; D is uncertain. This CDR3 comprises 15 residues. Germline V gene sequence: CDR1 SNHLY, CDR2 FYNNEI. Deletions cut 4 bases from V and 6 bases from J, with 13 bases between. The CDR3 sequence: CASSAQEIRNSPLHF. CDR3 in DNA: TGTGCCAGCAGTGCTCAAGAGATCCGTAATTCACCCCTCCACTTT.